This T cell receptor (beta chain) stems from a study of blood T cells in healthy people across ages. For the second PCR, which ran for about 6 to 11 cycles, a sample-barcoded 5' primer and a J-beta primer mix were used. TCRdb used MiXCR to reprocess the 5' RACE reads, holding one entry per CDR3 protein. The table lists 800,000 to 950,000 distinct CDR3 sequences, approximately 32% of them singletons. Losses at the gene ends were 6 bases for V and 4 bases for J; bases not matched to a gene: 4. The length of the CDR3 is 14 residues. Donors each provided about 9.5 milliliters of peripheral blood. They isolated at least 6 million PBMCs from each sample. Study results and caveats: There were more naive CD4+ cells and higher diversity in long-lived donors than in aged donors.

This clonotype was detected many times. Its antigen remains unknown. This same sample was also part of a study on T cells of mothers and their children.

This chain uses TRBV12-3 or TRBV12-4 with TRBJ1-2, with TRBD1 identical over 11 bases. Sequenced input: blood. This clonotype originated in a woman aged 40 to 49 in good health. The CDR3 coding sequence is TGTGCCAGCAGGCGCGGACAGGGGGCCTATGGCTACACCTTC. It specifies CASRRGQGAYGYTF.